The 17 T cell receptor beta chains in this list originate from one sample, sequenced in a study of tumor-infiltrating lymphocytes in localized non-small cell lung cancer. TCRdb keeps only in-frame clones here, not all; method: immunoSEQ multiplex PCR. Here the sample spans 15,000 to 20,000 clones, approximately 73% being singletons. The sequenced sample was lung tumor tissue. The receptors stem from a human donor with non-small cell lung cancer.

This CDR3 reads CAWGDKSRDRGTF. CDR3 sequence (DNA): TGTGCCTGGGGGGACAAAAGCCGGGACAGGGGGACCTTC. The V and J genes are TRBV30 and TRBJ1-2, with TRBD1 matching 11 bases. Trimming cost V 5 bases and J 14 bases; bases outside gene matches: 13. Germline-derived CDR1 and CDR2 are GTSNPN and SVGIG (reference sequence). This CDR3 is built from 13 residues.

The genes are TRBV7-3 and TRBJ2-5; 7 bases are a match to TRBD2. CDR3 length: 14 residues. The germline CDR1 and CDR2 sequences are SGHTA and FQGTGA. V dropped 4 bases and J dropped 5; count of bases not matched to a gene: 7. CDR3 loop: CASSSGTGGETQYF. The DNA of the CDR3 is TGTGCCAGCAGCTCCGGGACCGGGGGGGAGACCCAGTACTTC.

The gene calls are TRBV2 and TRBJ1-1, with TRBD1 as a possible D gene (5 bases). The V gene's germline CDR1 is SNHLY and CDR2 FYNNEI. Trimming pared 7 bases from V and 0 bases from J, leaving 21 bases between. The CDR3 is 17 residues long. Here the CDR3 DNA reads TGTGCCAGCATAAAAAGGGGAGGGGCCCTCATGAACACTGAAGCTTTCTTT. This gives the protein CASIKRGGALMNTEAFF.

V gene TRBV7-6 combines with J gene TRBJ2-1, with D possibly being TRBD1 (5 bases). From germline, CDR1 is SGHVS and CDR2 FNYEAQ. V lost 5 bases and J lost 5, with 16 bases in between. The CDR3 loop spans 15 amino acids. The CDR3 DNA reads TGTGCCAGCAGCGATGAATATCTAGGGGACAATGAGCAGTTCTTC. Translation gives CASSDEYLGDNEQFF. The full variable domain, its missing parts supplied by reference TRBV7-6 and TRBJ2-1, is GAGVSQSPRYKVTKRGQDVALRCDPISGHVSLYWYRQALGQGPEFLTYFNYEAQQDKSGLPNDRFSAERPEGSISTLTIQRTEQRDSAMYRCASSDEYLGDNEQFFGPGTRLTVL.

The chain recombines TRBV28 with TRBJ2-5; 7 bases line up with TRBD2. Germline trimming cut 2 bases from V and 4 bases from J; bases unmatched to any gene: 1. Germline V lookup: CDR1 MDHEN, CDR2 SYDVKM. The CDR3 runs to 13 residues. The CDR3 DNA reads TGTGCCAGCAGTTTAGCTAGCGGAGAGACCCAGTACTTC. Translation gives CASSLASGETQYF.

V and J are TRBV4-2 and TRBJ1-1; 8 positions agree with TRBD1. The CDR3 has 14 amino acids. Germline lookup yields CDR1 LGHNA and CDR2 YNFKEQ. With 4 bases clipped from V and 3 bases from J, the junction kept 4 bases outside the gene matches. CDR3 DNA sequence: TGTGCCAGCAGCCGCGACAGGGGATACACTGAAGCTTTCTTT. It translates to CASSRDRGYTEAFF.

V gene TRBV5-1 combines with J gene TRBJ2-7, with D perhaps TRBD1 or TRBD2 (6 bases each). The CDR3 consists of 17 residues. The V end was cut by 3 bases, the J end by 5 bases, with 24 bases between. Germline V gene sequence: CDR1 SGHRS, CDR2 YFSETQ. CDR3 loop: CASSYLGSTGAKDEQYF. CDR3 in DNA: TGCGCCAGCAGCTATTTGGGATCCACGGGGGCTAAGGACGAGCAGTACTTC.

The chain recombines TRBV30 with TRBJ1-6; D is unclear. There are 13 residues in the CDR3. Germline loops: CDR1 GTSNPN, CDR2 SVGIG (reference sequence). Trimming took off 3 bases at V and 5 bases at J, with 8 bases between the two ends. The CDR3 coding sequence is TGTGCCTGGAGAGCGCAGAATAATTCACCCCTCCACTTT. Translated: CAWRAQNNSPLHF.

The chain employs TRBV7-8 and TRBJ2-7, with TRBD2 identical over 7 bases. Unmatched junction bases numbered 6, after V lost 0 bases and J lost 4 bases. Germline V gene lookup returns CDR1 SGHVS and CDR2 FQNEAQ. This CDR3 is built from 15 residues. The DNA for the CDR3 is TGTGCCAGCAGCTTAGCCCCGGGGGGTCTGTACGAGCAGTACTTC. Residues: CASSLAPGGLYEQYF. Filled out from reference TRBV7-8 and TRBJ2-7, the complete variable domain reads GAGVSQSPRYKVAKRGQDVALRCDPISGHVSLFWYQQALGQGPEFLTYFQNEAQLDKSGLPSDRFFAERPEGSVSTLKIQRTQQEDSAVYLCASSLAPGGLYEQYFGPGTRLTVT.

V and J are TRBV13 and TRBJ1-6; D unresolved. Between the trimmed V and J ends, which lost 4 bases and 9 bases, there was a span of 19 bases. Germline V gives CDR1 PRHDT, CDR2 FYEKMQ (reference sequence). The CDR3 runs to 16 residues. The CDR3 sequence: CASSSNGLSPGSPLHF. CDR3 bases: TGTGCCAGCAGCTCCAACGGCCTGTCACCGGGTTCACCCCTCCACTTT.

The chain is built from TRBV28 and TRBJ2-7; D is perhaps TRBD1 (6 bases). The CDR3 consists of 12 residues. Trimming left V 5 bases short and J 6 bases short, with 11 bases between. Germline V gives CDR1 MDHEN, CDR2 SYDVKM. CDR3 nucleotide sequence: TGTGCCAGCAGTCCGTTCAGGGGCGAGCAGTACTTC. The encoded protein is CASSPFRGEQYF.

On this clone itself: The junction departs from the called germline gene at one end, perhaps through a read error. The rearrangement links TRBV2 to TRBJ2-7; TRBD2 aligns across 13 bases. Germline V lookup: CDR1 SNHLY, CDR2 FYNNEI. CDR3 size: 13 residues. In nucleotides, the CDR3 is TGTGCCAGCAGTGCCCGGGGGGGACTAGCGGGGAGCTTC. It codes for CASSARGGLAGSF.

This clone was seen only a few times. The chain carries TRBV2 and TRBJ1-5, with no clear D. The V gene lost 3 bases and the J gene lost 4 bases, with 7 bases spanning the gap. The CDR3 totals 13 residues. Germline V gene sequence: CDR1 SNHLY, CDR2 FYNNEI. CDR3 sequence reads: CASSDRRNQPQHF. The CDR3 nucleotides are TGTGCCAGCAGTGATCGCAGGAATCAGCCCCAGCATTTT.

The chain joins TRBV29-1 to TRBJ1-5; TRBD1 aligns across 10 bases. Germline CDR1 reads SQVTM; CDR2 reads ANQGSEA. With V trimmed by 7 bases and J by 6 bases, 6 bases remained unmatched. This CDR3 is built from 13 residues. The CDR3 DNA reads TGCAGCGCGCGACAGGGGGCGTCTCAGCCCCAGCATTTT. It translates to CSARQGASQPQHF.

The V gene is TRBV10-1, the J gene TRBJ2-1; D is perhaps TRBD1 or TRBD2 (5 bases each). CDR3 length: 15 amino acids. Trimming took 3 bases from V and 3 from J, leaving 12 bases between them. Germline values: CDR1 WNHNN, CDR2 SYGVQD (reference sequence). This CDR3 is CASSDEGLNYNEQFF. The CDR3 nucleotides are TGCGCCAGCAGTGACGAGGGGCTGAACTACAATGAGCAGTTCTTC.

This clone was seen more than once but under ten times. This rearrangement joins TRBV6-1 to TRBJ1-1; weak D call: TRBD1 (5 bases). The CDR3 is 15 amino acids. V lost 1 base and J 5 bases, leaving 14 bases between the germline ends. The V gene's germline CDR1 is MNHNS and CDR2 SASEGT. DNA of the CDR3: TGTGCCAGCAGTGAAGGTGAGCAGGGCTGGACTGAAGCTTTCTTT. Translated: CASSEGEQGWTEAFF.

This chain joins TRBV4-1 and TRBJ2-7; the D gene is possibly TRBD2 (6 bases). From germline, CDR1 is MGHRA and CDR2 YSYEKL. This CDR3 is built from 16 residues. V lost 0 bases and J lost 5, with 17 bases in between. The CDR3 reads CASSQDLSGVAHEQYF. DNA for the CDR3: TGCGCCAGCAGCCAAGATCTATCGGGAGTAGCCCACGAGCAGTACTTC.